The sequence of this T cell receptor (beta chain) was determined in a study of T cell responses to AZD1222 COVID-19 vaccine. The repertoire was sequenced with immunoSEQ multiplex PCR; TCRdb's copy has only in-frame clones and lacks some. The sample comprises tens of thousands of clones, 80% to 90% of which are singletons, and about 28% rests with the top ten. Worth noting for this clone: The antigen remains unidentified.

Study conclusions and caveats: In a largely white British group with more females than males, clonal diversity was possibly underestimated. Spike was spanned by vaccine-associated CD4 TCRs, with dominance at 160-218 and 743-854. Just six AZD1222 recipients were seropositive at baseline.

The receptor's source is an adult who received the AZD1222 COVID-19 vaccine. The source was peripheral blood, collected 28 days after the second AZD1222 dose.

The CDR3 sequence: CATEPGNYGYTF. In DNA form, the CDR3 reads TGTGCCACCGAGCCCGGGAACTATGGCTACACCTTC. The V and J genes are TRBV2 and TRBJ1-2; D is ambiguous. This CDR3 is built from 12 residues. The V end was cut by 10 bases, the J end by 2 bases, with 11 bases between. Germline V gene data show CDR1 as SNHLY and CDR2 as FYNNEI.